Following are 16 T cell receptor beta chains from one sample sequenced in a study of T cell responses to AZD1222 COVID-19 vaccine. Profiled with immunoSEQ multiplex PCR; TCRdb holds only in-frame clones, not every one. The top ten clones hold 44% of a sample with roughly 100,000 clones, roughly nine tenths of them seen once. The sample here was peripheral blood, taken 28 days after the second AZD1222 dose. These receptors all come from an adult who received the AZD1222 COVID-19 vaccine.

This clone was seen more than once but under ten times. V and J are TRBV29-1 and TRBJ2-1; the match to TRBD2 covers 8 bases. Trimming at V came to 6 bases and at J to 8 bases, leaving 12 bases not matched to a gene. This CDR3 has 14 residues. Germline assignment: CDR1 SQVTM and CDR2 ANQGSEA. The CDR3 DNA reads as TGCAGCGTCTGGACTAGCAGAAGAAGGGATGAGCAGTTCTTC. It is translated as CSVWTSRRRDEQFF.

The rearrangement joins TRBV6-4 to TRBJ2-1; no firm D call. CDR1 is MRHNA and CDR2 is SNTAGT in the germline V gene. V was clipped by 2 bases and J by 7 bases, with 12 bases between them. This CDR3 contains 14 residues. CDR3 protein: CASSDPGFRNEQFF. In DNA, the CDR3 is TGTGCCAGCAGTGACCCGGGCTTTAGGAATGAGCAGTTCTTC.

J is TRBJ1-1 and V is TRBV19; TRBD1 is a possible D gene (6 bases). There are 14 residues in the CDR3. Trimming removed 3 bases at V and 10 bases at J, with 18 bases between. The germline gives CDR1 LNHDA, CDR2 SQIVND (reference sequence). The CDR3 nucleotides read TGTGCCAGTAGTATTGAACAGGGAAAGGGCCGAGCTTTCTTT. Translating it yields CASSIEQGKGRAFF.

The DNA of the CDR3 is TGTGCCAGCAGCGGACTAGCAGGGGAGCAGTACTTC. It translates to CASSGLAGEQYF. The chain employs TRBV9 and TRBJ2-7; TRBD2 matches 7 bases. V shed 3 bases, J shed 7 bases, and the junction held 4 bases outside the gene matches. The germline V gene has CDR1 SGDLS and CDR2 YYNGEE. CDR3 length: 12 residues.

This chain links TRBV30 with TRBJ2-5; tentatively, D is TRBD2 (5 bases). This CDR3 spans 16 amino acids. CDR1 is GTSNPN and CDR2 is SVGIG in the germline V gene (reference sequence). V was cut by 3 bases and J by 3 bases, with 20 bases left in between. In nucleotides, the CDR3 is TGTGCCTGGAGCCTAGTAAATGGAGGATCCGAAGAGACCCAGTACTTC. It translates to CAWSLVNGGSEETQYF.

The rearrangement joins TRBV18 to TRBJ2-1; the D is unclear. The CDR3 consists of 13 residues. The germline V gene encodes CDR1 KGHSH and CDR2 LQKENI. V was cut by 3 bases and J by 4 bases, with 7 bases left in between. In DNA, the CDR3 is TGTGCCAGCTCACCGGCCCGTTACAATGAGCAGTTCTTC. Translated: CASSPARYNEQFF. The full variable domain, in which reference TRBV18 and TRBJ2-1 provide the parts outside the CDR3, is NAGVMQNPRHLVRRRGQEARLRCSPMKGHSHVYWYRQLPEEGLKFMVYLQKENIIDESGMPKERFSAEFPKEGPSILRIQQVVRGDSAAYFCASSPARYNEQFFGPGTRLTVL.

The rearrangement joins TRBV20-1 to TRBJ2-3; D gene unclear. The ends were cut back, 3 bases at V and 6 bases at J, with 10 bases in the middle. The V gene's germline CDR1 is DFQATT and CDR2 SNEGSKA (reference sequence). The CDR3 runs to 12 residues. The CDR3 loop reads CSASRSQDTQYF. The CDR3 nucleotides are TGCAGTGCTAGTCGCAGCCAGGATACGCAGTATTTT.

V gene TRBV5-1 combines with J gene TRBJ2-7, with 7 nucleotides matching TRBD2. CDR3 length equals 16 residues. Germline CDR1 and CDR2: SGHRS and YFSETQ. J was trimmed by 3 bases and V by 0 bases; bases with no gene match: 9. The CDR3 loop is CASSLGAASGNYEQYF. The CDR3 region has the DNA TGCGCCAGCAGCTTGGGAGCGGCTAGCGGAAACTACGAGCAGTACTTC.

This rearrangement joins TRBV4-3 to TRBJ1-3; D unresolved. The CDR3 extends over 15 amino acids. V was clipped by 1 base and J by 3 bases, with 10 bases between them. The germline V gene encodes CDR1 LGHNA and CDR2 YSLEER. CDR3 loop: CASSQGVGSGNTIYF. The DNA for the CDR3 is TGCGCCAGCAGCCAAGGGGTAGGAAGTGGAAACACCATATATTTT.

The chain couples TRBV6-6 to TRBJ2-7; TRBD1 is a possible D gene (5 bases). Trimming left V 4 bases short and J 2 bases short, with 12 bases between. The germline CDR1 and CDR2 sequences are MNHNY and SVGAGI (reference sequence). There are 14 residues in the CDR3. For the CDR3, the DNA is TGTGCCAGCAGTTCAACAGACAGCCCCTACGAGCAGTACTTC. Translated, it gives CASSSTDSPYEQYF.

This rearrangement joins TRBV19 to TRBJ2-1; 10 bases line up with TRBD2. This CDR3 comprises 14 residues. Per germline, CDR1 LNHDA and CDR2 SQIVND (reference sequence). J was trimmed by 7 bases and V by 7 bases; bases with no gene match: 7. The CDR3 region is CASTALAGGNEQFF. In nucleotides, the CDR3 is TGTGCCAGTACGGCCTTAGCGGGAGGTAATGAGCAGTTCTTC. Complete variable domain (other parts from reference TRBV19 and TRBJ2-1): DGGITQSPKYLFRKEGQNVTLSCEQNLNHDAMYWYRQDPGQGLRLIYYSQIVNDFQKGDIAEGYSVSREKKESFPLTVTSAQKNPTAFYLCASTALAGGNEQFFGPGTRLTVL.

CDR3: CSVDEGGALGYTF. Here the CDR3 DNA reads TGCAGCGTTGATGAGGGGGGGGCCCTCGGCTACACCTTC. V gene TRBV29-1 combines with J gene TRBJ1-2; D is possibly TRBD1 (6 bases). CDR1 is SQVTM and CDR2 is ANQGSEA in the germline V gene. The V end was cut by 3 bases, the J end by 8 bases, with 16 bases between. The CDR3 extends over 13 amino acids.

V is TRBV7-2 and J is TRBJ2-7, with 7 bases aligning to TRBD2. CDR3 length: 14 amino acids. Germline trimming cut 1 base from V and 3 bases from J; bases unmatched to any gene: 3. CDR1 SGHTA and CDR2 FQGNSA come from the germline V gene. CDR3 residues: CASSLGGGSYEQYF. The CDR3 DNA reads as TGTGCCAGCAGCTTAGGGGGCGGGAGCTACGAGCAGTACTTC.

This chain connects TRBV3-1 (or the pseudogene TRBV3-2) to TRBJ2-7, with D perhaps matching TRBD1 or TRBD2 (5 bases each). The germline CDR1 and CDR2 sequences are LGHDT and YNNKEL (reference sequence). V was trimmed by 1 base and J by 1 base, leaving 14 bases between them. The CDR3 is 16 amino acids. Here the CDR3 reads CASSQVSGTRSYEQYF. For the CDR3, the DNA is TGTGCCAGCAGCCAAGTTTCCGGGACCAGGTCCTACGAGCAGTACTTC.

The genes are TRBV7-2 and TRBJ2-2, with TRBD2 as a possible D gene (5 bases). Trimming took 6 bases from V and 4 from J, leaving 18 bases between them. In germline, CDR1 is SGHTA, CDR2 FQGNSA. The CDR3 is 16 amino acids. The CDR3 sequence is CASSPIAGGITGELFF. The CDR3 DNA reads TGTGCCAGCAGTCCTATAGCAGGAGGAATCACCGGGGAGCTGTTTTTT.

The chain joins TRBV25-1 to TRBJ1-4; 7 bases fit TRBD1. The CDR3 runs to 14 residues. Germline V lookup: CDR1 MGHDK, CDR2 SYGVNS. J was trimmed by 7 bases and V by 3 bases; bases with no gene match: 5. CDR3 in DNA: TGTGCCAGCAGTGAGAGACAGGGTTTTGAAAAACTGTTTTTT. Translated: CASSERQGFEKLFF.